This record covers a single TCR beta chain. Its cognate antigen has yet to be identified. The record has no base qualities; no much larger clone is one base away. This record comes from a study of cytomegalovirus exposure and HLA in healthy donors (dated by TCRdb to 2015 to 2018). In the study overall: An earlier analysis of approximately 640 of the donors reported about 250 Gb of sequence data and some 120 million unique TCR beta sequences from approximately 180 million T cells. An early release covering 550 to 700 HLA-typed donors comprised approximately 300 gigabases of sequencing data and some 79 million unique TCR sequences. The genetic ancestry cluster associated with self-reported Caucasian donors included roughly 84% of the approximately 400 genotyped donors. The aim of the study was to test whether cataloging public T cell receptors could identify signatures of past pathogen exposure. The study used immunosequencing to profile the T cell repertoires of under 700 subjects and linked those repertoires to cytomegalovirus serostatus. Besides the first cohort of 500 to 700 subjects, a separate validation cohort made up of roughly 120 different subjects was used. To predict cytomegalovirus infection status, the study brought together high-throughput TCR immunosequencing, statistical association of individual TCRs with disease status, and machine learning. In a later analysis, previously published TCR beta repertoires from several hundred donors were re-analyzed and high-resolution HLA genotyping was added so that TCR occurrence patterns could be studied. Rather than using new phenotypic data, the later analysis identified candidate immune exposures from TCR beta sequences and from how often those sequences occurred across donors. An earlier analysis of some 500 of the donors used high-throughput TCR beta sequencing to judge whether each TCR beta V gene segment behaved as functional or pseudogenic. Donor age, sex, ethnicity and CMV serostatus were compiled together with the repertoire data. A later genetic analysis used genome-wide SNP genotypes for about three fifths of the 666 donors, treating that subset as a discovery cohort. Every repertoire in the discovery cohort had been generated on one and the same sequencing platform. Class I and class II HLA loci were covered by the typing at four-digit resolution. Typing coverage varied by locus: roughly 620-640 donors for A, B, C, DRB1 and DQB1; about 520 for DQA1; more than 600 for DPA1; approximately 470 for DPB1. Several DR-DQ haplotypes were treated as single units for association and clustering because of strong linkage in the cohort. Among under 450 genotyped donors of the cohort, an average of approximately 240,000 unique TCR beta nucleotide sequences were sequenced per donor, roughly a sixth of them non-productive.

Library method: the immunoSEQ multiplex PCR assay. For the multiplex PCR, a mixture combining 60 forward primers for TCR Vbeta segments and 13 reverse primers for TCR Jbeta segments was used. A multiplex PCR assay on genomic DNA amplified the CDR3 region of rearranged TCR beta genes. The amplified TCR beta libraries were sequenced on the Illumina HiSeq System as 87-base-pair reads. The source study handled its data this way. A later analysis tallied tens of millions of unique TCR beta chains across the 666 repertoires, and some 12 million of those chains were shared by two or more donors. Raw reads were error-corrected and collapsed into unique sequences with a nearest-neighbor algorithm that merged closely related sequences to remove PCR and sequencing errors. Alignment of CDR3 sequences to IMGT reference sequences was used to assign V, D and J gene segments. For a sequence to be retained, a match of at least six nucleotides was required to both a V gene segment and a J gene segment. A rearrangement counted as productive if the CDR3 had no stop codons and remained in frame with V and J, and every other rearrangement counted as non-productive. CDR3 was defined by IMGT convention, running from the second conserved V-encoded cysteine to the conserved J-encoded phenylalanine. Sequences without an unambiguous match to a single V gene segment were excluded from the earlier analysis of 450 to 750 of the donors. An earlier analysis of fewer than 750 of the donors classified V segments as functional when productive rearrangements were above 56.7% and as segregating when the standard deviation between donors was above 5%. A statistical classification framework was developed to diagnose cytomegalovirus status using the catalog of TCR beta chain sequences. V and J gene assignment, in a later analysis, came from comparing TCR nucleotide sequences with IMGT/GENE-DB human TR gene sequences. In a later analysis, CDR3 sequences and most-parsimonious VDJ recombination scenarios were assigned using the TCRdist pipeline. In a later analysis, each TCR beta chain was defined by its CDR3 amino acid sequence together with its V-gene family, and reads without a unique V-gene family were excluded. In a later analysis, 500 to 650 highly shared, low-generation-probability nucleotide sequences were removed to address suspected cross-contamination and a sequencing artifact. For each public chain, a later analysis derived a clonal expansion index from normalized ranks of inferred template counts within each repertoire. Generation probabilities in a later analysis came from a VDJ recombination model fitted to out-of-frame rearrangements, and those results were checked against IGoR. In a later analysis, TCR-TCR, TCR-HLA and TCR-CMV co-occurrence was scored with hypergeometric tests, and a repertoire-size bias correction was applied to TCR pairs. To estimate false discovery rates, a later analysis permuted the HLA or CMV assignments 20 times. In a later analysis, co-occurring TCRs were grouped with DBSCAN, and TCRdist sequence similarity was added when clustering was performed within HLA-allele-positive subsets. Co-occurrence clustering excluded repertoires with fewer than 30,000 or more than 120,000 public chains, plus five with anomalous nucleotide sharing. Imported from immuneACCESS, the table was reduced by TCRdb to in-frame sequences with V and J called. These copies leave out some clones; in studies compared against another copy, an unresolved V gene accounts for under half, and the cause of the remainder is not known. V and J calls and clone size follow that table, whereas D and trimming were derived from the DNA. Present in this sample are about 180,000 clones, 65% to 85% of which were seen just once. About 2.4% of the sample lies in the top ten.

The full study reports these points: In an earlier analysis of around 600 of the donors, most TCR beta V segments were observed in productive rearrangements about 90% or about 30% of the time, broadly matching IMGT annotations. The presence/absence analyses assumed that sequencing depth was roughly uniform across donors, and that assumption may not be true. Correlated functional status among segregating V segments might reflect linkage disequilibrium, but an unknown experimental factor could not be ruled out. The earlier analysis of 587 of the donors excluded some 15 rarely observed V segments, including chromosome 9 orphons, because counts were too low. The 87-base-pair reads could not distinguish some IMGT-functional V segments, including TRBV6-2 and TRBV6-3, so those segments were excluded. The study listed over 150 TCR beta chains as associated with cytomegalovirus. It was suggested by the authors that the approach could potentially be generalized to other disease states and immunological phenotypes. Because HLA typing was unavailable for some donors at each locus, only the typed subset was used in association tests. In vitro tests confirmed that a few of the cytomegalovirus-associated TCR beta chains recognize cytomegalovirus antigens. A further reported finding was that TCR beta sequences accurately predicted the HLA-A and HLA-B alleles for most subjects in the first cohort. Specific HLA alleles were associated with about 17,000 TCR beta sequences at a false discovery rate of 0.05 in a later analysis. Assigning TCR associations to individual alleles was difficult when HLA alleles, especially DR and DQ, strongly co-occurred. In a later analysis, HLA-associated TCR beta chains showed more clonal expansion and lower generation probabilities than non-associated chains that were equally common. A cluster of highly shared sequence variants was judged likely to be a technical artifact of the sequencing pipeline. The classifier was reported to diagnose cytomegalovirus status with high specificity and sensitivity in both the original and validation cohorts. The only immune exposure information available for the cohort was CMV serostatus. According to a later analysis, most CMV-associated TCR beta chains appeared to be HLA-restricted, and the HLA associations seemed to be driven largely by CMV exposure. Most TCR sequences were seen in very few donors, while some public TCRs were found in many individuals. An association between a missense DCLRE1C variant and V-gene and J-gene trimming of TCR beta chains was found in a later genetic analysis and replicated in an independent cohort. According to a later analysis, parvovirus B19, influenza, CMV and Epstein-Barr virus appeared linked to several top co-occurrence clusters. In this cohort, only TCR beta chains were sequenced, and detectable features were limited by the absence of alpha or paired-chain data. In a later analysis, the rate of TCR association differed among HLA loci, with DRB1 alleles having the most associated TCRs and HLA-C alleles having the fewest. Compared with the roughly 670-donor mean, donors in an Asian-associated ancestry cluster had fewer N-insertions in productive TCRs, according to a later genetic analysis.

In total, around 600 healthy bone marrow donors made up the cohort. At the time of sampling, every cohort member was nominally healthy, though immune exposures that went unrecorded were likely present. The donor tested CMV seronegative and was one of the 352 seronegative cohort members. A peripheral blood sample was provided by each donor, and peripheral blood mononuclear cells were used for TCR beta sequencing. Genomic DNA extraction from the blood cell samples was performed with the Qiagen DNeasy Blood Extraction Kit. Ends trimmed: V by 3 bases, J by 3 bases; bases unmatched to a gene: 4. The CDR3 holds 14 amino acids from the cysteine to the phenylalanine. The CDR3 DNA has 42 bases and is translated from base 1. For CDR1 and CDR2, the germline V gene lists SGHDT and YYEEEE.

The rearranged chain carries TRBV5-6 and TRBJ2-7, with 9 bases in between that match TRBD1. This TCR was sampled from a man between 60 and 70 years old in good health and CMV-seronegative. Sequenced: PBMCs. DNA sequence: TGTGCCAGCAGCTGGGGACAGGGTAACTACGAGCAGTACTTC. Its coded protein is CASSWGQGNYEQYF.